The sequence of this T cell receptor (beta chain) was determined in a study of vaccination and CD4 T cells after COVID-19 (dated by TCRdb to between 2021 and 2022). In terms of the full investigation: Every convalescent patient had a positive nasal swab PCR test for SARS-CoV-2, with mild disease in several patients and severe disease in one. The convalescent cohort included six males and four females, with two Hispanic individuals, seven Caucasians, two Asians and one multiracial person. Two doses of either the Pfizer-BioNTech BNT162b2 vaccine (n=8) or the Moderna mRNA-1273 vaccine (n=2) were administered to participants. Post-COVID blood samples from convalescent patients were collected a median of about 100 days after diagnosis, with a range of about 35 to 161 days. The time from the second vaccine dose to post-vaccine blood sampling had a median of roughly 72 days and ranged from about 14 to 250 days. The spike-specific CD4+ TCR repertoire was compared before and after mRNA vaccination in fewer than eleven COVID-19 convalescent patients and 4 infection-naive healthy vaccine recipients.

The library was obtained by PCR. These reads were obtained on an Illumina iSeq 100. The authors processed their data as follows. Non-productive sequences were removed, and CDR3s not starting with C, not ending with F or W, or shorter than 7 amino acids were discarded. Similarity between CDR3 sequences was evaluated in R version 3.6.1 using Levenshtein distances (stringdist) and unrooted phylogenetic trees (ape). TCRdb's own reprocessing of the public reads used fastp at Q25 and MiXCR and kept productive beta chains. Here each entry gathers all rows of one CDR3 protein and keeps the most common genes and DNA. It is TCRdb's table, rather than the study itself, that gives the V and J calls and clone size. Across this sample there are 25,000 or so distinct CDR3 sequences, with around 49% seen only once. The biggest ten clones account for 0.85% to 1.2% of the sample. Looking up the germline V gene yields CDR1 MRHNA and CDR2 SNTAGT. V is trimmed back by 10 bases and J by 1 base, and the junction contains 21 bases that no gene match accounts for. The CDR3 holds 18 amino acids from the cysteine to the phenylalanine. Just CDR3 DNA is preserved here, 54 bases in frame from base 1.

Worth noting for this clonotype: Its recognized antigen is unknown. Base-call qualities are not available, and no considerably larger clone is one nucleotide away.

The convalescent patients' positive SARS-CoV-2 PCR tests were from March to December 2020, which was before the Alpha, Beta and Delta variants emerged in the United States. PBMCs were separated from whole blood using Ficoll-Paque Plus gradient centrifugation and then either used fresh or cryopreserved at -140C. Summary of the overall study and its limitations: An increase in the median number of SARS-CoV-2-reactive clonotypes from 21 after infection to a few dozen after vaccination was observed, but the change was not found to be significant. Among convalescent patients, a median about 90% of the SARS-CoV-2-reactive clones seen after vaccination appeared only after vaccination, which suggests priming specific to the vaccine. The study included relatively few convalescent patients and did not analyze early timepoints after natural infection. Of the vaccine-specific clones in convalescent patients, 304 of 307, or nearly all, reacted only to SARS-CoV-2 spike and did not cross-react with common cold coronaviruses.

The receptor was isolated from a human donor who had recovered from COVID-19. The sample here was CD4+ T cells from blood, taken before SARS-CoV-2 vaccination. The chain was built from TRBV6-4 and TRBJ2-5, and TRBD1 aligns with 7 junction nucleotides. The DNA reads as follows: TGTGCCACCATGCGATTTCAGGGGGATTCACAAATCCAAGAGACCCAGTACTTC. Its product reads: CATMRFQGDSQIQETQYF.